This TCR beta chain came from a study of T cell repertoires in cytomegalovirus infection. This clonotype has a handful of counts. What it binds is unknown. TCRdb ran MiXCR on the reads and lists one entry per CDR3 protein. This sample has around 430,000 distinct CDR3 sequences, with under 45% found just once. The sequenced sample was cultured PBMCs, obtained from culture after CMV antigen stimulation. The receptor was derived from a human donor in good health (CMV status not recorded). Some clones in this sample may be carry-over from other donors' samples.

In nucleotides, the CDR3 is TGTGCCAGCAGCTCCGCCGGGGGGGAAGGTACGCAGTATTTT. Residues: CASSSAGGEGTQYF. The genes are TRBV7-6 and TRBJ2-3, with TRBD2 identical over 8 bases. Looked up from germline, CDR1 is SGHVS and CDR2 is FNYEAQ. The CDR3 covers 14 residues. V gave up 4 bases and J gave up 8 bases; unmatched junction bases: 8.